This is a list of T cell receptor beta chains from one sample in a study of kidney transplant recipient with SARS-CoV-2 infection. TCRdb independently ran MiXCR on the reads; one entry per CDR3 protein. Of roughly 250,000 distinct CDR3 sequences listed, 25% to 30% are singletons. The sample in question was a blood sample, obtained at baseline and between days 110 and 120 from a kidney transplant recipient. These TCRs come from a male patient between 25 and 40 years old who had COVID-19 and was a kidney transplant recipient. The graft donor may have contributed some T cells. CDR3s include the opening cysteine and the closing phenylalanine or tryptophan. The D gene is left open where the match is weak. Not every row has a clone size; where given, it reads once, few, many or a size class.

>-|TRBJ1-2|many|TRBV7-1
CASSLAAHEGKTYGYTF
TGTGCCAGCAGCTTGGCGGCTCACGAGGGAAAGACCTATGGCTACACCTTC
>TRBD1|TRBJ2-7|many|TRBV9
CASSFSRDSSSYEQYF
TGTGCCAGCAGCTTTTCCCGGGACAGCAGCTCCTACGAGCAGTACTTC
>-|TRBJ2-5|-|TRBV6-2/TRBV6-3
CAGSFPSTRGAVGTQYF
TGTGCCGGCAGTTTTCCCTCCACTAGAGGGGCGGTCGGGACCCAGTACTTC
>-|TRBJ2-7|many|TRBV15
CATSRGDQVRSSYEQYF
TGTGCCACCAGCAGAGGAGATCAGGTTAGATCCTCCTACGAGCAGTACTTC
>TRBD2|TRBJ2-7|many|TRBV7-8
CASNLGTSGRGQYF
TGTGCCAGCAATCTAGGGACTAGCGGGAGAGGGCAGTACTTC
>-|TRBJ1-2|few|TRBV6-8
CASSKVIRSRKTYGYTF
TGTGCCAGCAGTAAGGTTATACGCTCTAGAAAGACCTATGGCTACACCTTC
>-|TRBJ2-3|many|TRBV21-1
CASRRLVATVMQDTQYF
TGTGCCAGCAGAAGGCTTGTAGCTACAGTCATGCAAGATACGCAGTATTTT
>-|TRBJ2-1|few|TRBV7-9
CASSHSNLPGKTYNEQFF
TGTGCCAGCAGCCACTCAAACCTACCTGGGAAAACCTACAATGAGCAGTTCTTC
>-|TRBJ1-6|medium-sized|TRBV11-3
CASSLRTGTLHF
TGTGCCAGCAGCCTGCGGACGGGGACCCTCCACTTT
>-|TRBJ2-5|many|TRBV3-1
CASSGAVPISFSETQYF
TGTGCCAGCAGCGGGGCAGTTCCCATTTCTTTCTCTGAGACCCAGTACTTC
>-|TRBJ2-5|-|TRBV4-1
CASSQVFESGRRIRTQYF
TGCGCCAGCAGCCAAGTCTTTGAGTCGGGGAGGCGAATAAGGACCCAGTACTTC